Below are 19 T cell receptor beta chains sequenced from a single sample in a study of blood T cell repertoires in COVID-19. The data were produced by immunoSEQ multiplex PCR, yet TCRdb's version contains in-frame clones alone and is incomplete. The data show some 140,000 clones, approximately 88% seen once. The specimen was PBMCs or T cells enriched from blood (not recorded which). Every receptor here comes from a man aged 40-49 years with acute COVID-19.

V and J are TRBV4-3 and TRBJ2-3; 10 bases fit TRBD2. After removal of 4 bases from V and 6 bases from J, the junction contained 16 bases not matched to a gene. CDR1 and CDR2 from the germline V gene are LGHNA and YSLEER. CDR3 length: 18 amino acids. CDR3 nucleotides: TGCGCCAGCAGCCGCCATGTCACGTCAGCGGGGGGGCTGGATACGCAGTATTTT. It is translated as CASSRHVTSAGGLDTQYF.

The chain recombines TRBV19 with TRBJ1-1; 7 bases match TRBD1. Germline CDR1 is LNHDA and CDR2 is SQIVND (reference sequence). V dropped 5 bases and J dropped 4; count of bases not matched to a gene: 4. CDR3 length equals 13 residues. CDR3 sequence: CASSPQGSTEAFF. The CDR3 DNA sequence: TGTGCCAGTAGTCCACAGGGGAGCACTGAAGCTTTCTTT. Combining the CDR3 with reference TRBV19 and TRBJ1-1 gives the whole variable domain DGGITQSPKYLFRKEGQNVTLSCEQNLNHDAMYWYRQDPGQGLRLIYYSQIVNDFQKGDIAEGYSVSREKKESFPLTVTSAQKNPTAFYLCASSPQGSTEAFFGQGTRLTVV.

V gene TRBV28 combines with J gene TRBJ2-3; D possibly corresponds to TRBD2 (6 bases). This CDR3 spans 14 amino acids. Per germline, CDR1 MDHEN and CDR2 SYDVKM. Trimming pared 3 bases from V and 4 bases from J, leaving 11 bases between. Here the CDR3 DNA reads TGTGCCAGCAGTTTCCACGGGAGCTCAGATACGCAGTATTTT. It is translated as CASSFHGSSDTQYF. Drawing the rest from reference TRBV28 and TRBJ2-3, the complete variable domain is DVKVTQSSRYLVKRTGEKVFLECVQDMDHENMFWYRQDPGLGLRLIYFSYDVKMKEKGDIPEGYSVSREKKERFSLILESASTNQTSMYLCASSFHGSSDTQYFGPGTRLTVL.

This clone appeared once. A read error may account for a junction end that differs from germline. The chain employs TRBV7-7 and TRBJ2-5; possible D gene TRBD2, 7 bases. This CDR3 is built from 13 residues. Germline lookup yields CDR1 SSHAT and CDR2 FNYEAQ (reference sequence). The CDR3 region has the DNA TGTGCCAGCAGCCCGGGGGGACAAGGGACCCAGTACTTC. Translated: CASSPGGQGTQYF.

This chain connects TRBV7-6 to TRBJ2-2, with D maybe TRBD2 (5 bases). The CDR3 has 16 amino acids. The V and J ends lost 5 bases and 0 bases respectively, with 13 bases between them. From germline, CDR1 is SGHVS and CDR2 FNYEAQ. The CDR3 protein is CASSPWGETNTGELFF. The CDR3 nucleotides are TGTGCCAGCAGCCCCTGGGGAGAAACGAACACCGGGGAGCTGTTTTTT.

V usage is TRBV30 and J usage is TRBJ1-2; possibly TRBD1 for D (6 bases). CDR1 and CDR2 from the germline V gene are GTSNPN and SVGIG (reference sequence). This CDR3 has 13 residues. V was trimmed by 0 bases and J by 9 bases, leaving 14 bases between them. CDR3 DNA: TGTGCCTGGAGTGTGGTGTCAGGGACAAGCTACACCTTC. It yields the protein CAWSVVSGTSYTF.

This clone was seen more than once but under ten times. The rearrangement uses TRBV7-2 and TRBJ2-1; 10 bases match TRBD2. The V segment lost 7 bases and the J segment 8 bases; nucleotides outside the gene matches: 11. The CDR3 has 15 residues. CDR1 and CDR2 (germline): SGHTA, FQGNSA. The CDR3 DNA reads TGTGCCAGCAATAAAGAGACTAGCGGGTTCCATGAGCAGTTCTTC. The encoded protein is CASNKETSGFHEQFF.

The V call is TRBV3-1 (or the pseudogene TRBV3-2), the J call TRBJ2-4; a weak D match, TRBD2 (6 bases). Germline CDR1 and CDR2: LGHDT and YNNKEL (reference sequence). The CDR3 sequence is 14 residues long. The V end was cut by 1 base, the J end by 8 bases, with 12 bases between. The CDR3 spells CASSQVGTGDIQYF. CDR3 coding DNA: TGTGCCAGCAGCCAAGTGGGGACTGGTGACATTCAGTACTTC.

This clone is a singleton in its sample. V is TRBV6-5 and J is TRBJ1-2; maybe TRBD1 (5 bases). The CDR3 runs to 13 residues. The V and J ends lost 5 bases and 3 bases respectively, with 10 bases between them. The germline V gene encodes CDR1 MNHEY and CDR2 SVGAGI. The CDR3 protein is CASSRGGDYGYTF. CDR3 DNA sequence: TGTGCCAGCAGTAGAGGAGGGGACTATGGCTACACCTTC.

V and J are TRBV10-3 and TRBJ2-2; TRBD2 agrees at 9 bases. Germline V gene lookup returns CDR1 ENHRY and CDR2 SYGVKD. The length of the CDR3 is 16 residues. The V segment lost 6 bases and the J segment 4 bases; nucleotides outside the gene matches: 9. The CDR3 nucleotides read TGTGCCATCAGCCCCCGAGCGGGAGGACCCACCGGGGAGCTGTTTTTT. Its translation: CAISPRAGGPTGELFF.

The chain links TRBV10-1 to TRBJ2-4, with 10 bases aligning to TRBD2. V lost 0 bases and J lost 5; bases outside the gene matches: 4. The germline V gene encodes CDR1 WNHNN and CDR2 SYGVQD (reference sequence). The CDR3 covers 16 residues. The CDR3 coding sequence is TGCGCCAGCAGTGAGTCCAGCGGGGGGGCGGAAAACATTCAGTACTTC. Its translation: CASSESSGGAENIQYF.

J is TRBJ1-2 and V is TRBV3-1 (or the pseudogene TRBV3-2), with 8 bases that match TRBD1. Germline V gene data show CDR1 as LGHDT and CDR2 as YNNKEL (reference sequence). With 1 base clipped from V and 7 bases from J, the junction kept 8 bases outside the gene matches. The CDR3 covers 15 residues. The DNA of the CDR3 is TGTGCCAGCAGCCAAGGTACAGGGGGGGAGACTGGCTACACCTTC. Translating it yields CASSQGTGGETGYTF.

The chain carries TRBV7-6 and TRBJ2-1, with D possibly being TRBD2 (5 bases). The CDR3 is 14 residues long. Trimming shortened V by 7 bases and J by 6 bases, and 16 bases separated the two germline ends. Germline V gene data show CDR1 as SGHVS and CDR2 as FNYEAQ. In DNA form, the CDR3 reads TGTGCCAGCACTAACGGGGTTAGTAGCAATGAGCAGTTCTTC. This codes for CASTNGVSSNEQFF.

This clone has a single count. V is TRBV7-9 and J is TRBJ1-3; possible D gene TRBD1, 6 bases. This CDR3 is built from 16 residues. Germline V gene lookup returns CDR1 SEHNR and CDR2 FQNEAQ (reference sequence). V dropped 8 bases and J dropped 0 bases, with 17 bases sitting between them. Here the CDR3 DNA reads TGTGCCAGCTCCCCGTGGCAGGGGCCCTCTGGAAACACCATATATTTT. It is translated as CASSPWQGPSGNTIYF.

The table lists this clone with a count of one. The CDR3 is CASIFMNSPLHF. The CDR3 DNA sequence: TGCGCCAGCATCTTCATGAATTCACCCCTCCACTTT. The chain uses TRBV5-1 and TRBJ1-6; D not resolved. The germline V gene encodes CDR1 SGHRS and CDR2 YFSETQ. The CDR3 length is 12 residues. V was trimmed by 6 bases and J by 7 bases, leaving 8 bases between them.

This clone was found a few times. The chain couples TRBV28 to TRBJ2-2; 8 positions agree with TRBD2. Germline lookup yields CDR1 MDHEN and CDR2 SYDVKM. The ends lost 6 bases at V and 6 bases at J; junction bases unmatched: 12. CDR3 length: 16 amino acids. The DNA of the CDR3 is TGTGCCAGCAGATTAGAGCGGGGGACCTTTGCCGGGGAGCTGTTTTTT. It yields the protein CASRLERGTFAGELFF.

The DNA of the CDR3 is TGTGCCAGTAGTATACCGGGACAGAGTAATGAAAAACTGTTTTTT. Residues: CASSIPGQSNEKLFF. The V and J genes are TRBV19 and TRBJ1-4; 7 positions match TRBD1. The CDR3 covers 15 residues. Trimming at V came to 2 bases and at J to 4 bases, leaving 4 bases not matched to a gene. Germline V CDR1 and CDR2: LNHDA, SQIVND (reference sequence).

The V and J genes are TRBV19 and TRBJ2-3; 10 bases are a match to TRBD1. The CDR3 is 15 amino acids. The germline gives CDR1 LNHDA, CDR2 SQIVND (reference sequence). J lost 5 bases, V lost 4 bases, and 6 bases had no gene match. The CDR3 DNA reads TGTGCCAGTAGTAACGGACAGGGGGTTAGAGATACGCAGTATTTT. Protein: CASSNGQGVRDTQYF. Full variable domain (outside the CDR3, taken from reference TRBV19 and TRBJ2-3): DGGITQSPKYLFRKEGQNVTLSCEQNLNHDAMYWYRQDPGQGLRLIYYSQIVNDFQKGDIAEGYSVSREKKESFPLTVTSAQKNPTAFYLCASSNGQGVRDTQYFGPGTRLTVL.

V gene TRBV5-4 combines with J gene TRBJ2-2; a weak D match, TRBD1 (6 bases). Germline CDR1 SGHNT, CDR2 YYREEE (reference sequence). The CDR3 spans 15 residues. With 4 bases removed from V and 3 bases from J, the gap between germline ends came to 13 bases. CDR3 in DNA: TGTGCCAGCAGCCACCGGGACACCTACACCGGGGAGCTGTTTTTT. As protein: CASSHRDTYTGELFF.